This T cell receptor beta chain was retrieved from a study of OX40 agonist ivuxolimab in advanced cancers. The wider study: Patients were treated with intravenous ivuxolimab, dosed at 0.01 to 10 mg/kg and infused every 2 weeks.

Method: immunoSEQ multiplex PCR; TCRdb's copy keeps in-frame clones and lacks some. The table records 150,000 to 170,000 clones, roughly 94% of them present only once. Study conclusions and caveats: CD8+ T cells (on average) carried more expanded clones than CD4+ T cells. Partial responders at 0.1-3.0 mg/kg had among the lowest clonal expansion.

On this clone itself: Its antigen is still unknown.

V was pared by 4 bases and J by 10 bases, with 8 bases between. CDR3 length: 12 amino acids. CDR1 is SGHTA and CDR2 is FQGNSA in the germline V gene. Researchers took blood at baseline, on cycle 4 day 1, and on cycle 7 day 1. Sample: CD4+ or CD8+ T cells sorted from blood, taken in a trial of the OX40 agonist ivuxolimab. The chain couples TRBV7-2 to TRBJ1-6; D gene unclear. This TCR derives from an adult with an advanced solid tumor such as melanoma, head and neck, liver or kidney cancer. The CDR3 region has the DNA TGTGCCAGCAGCTCCCGATACTCACCCCTCCACTTT. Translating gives CASSSRYSPLHF.